A selection of T cell receptor beta chains follows, all from one sample in a study of T cell responses to AZD1222 COVID-19 vaccine. The repertoire was sequenced with immunoSEQ multiplex PCR; TCRdb's copy has only in-frame clones and lacks some. The sample lists 180,000 or so clones, roughly nine tenths occurring once. The sequenced sample was peripheral blood, obtained on day 0 of AZD1222 vaccination. The source of these receptors is an adult in good health. Both conserved end residues are part of each CDR3. The D gene is left open where the match is weak. Rows give clone size only sometimes, using once, few, many, or a class for an expanded clone.

J: TRBJ2-2; D: TRBD1; size: .; V: TRBV6-5; CDR3: CASRTGGDTGELFF; DNA: TGTGCCAGCCGGACAGGGGGGGACACCGGGGAGCTGTTTTTT
J: TRBJ2-4; D: .; size: .; V: TRBV7-9; CDR3: CASSRGSEKNIQYF; DNA: TGTGCCAGCAGCCGCGGGTCAGAGAAAAACATTCAGTACTTC
J: TRBJ2-1; D: TRBD2; size: .; V: TRBV27; CDR3: CASMSGGGNEQFF; DNA: TGTGCCAGCATGTCGGGAGGGGGGAATGAGCAGTTCTTC
J: TRBJ1-2; D: TRBD1; size: .; V: TRBV7-9; CDR3: CASSPPGQGTNGYTF; DNA: TGTGCCAGCAGCCCACCGGGACAGGGGACCAATGGCTACACCTTC
J: TRBJ1-1; D: .; size: .; V: TRBV6-1; CDR3: CASSEAALTEAFF; DNA: TGTGCCAGCAGTGAAGCGGCGCTCACTGAAGCTTTCTTT
J: TRBJ2-7; D: .; size: .; V: TRBV29-1; CDR3: CSVDVPPGEPYEQYF; DNA: TGCAGCGTTGACGTACCTCCGGGAGAACCCTACGAGCAGTACTTC
J: TRBJ2-2; D: .; size: once; V: TRBV19; CDR3: CASSIGRATGELFF; DNA: TGTGCCAGTAGTATAGGCAGGGCTACCGGGGAGCTGTTTTTT
J: TRBJ2-4; D: .; size: .; V: TRBV7-2; CDR3: CASSLGSPRAKNIQYF; DNA: TGTGCCAGCAGCTTAGGCAGCCCGAGAGCCAAAAACATTCAGTACTTC
J: TRBJ2-5; D: .; size: .; V: TRBV2; CDR3: CASSEANQGLETQYF; DNA: TGTGCCAGCAGTGAAGCGAATCAGGGCCTTGAGACCCAGTACTTC
J: TRBJ2-7; D: .; size: .; V: TRBV7-9; CDR3: CASSLRGEVGLGNYEQYF; DNA: TGTGCCAGCAGCTTGAGGGGTGAGGTAGGCCTGGGAAACTACGAGCAGTACTTC
J: TRBJ1-1; D: .; size: .; V: TRBV12-3/TRBV12-4; CDR3: CASSEGMNTEAFF; DNA: TGTGCCAGCAGTGAAGGAATGAACACTGAAGCTTTCTTT
J: TRBJ1-2; D: TRBD1; size: .; V: TRBV2; CDR3: CASSPGQGYGYTF; DNA: TGTGCCAGCAGCCCGGGACAGGGTTATGGCTACACCTTC
J: TRBJ2-1; D: .; size: .; V: TRBV5-1; CDR3: CASSGGIRAYNEQFF; DNA: TGCGCCAGCAGCGGGGGGATTAGGGCCTACAATGAGCAGTTCTTC
J: TRBJ1-3; D: TRBD1; size: .; V: TRBV11-2; CDR3: CASSPLTGTGNTIYF; DNA: TGTGCCAGCAGCCCCCTGACAGGGACTGGAAACACCATATATTTT
J: TRBJ1-4; D: .; size: .; V: TRBV5-6; CDR3: CASSLEAGNEKLFF; DNA: TGTGCCAGCAGCTTGGAGGCAGGGAATGAAAAACTGTTTTTT
J: TRBJ1-1; D: .; size: .; V: TRBV19; CDR3: CASSMDLKATEAFF; DNA: TGTGCCAGTAGTATGGACCTTAAGGCCACTGAAGCTTTCTTT
J: TRBJ1-1; D: .; size: few; V: TRBV5-4; CDR3: CASSLSLEAGTEAFF; DNA: TGTGCCAGCAGCTTGAGTCTGGAGGCGGGGACTGAAGCTTTCTTT
J: TRBJ2-7; D: .; size: once; V: TRBV5-1; CDR3: CASSLAGSYEQYF; DNA: TGCGCCAGCAGCTTGGCTGGATCCTACGAGCAGTACTTC
J: TRBJ2-2; D: TRBD1; size: .; V: TRBV15; CDR3: CATSRSGQGNTGELFF; DNA: TGTGCCACCAGCAGATCGGGACAGGGTAACACCGGGGAGCTGTTTTTT
J: TRBJ1-5; D: TRBD1; size: .; V: TRBV19; CDR3: CASSVTGLGNQPQHF; DNA: TGTGCCAGTAGTGTGACAGGGCTGGGAAATCAGCCCCAGCATTTT
J: TRBJ1-4; D: .; size: .; V: TRBV5-1; CDR3: CASSLRAVGRAEKLFF; DNA: TGCGCCAGCAGCTTGCGTGCGGTCGGTCGGGCTGAAAAACTGTTTTTT
J: TRBJ2-2; D: .; size: .; V: TRBV7-6; CDR3: CASSSGHSNTGELFF; DNA: TGTGCCAGCAGCTCGGGACACTCGAACACCGGGGAGCTGTTTTTT
J: TRBJ2-3; D: .; size: few; V: TRBV4-1; CDR3: CASSPTTDTQYF; DNA: TGCGCCAGCAGCCCGACCACAGATACGCAGTATTTT
J: TRBJ2-2; D: TRBD2; size: .; V: TRBV5-1; CDR3: CASSLAGGHDTGELFF; DNA: TGCGCCAGCAGCCTAGCGGGAGGGCACGACACCGGGGAGCTGTTTTTT
J: TRBJ1-2; D: .; size: .; V: TRBV2; CDR3: CASSYLEGGGYTF; DNA: TGTGCCAGCAGTTATCTCGAGGGCGGGGGCTACACCTTC
J: TRBJ2-6; D: .; size: .; V: TRBV5-6; CDR3: CASSFKGANVLTF; DNA: TGTGCCAGCAGCTTCAAAGGGGCCAACGTCCTGACTTTC